The clone carrying this T cell receptor (beta chain) came up once. TCRdb's table, derived via immunoSEQ multiplex PCR, lists solely in-frame clones and lacks some. The sample carries about 190,000 clones, 80% recorded once. This specimen belongs to a study of blood T cell repertoires in COVID-19. The CDR3 length is 14 residues. Trimming pared 4 bases from V and 4 bases from J, leaving 13 bases between. The V gene's germline CDR1 is LGHDT and CDR2 YNNKEL (reference sequence). This sequence originates from a man between 60 and 75 years old with acute or convalescent COVID-19. The source material was peripheral blood. The rearrangement uses TRBV3-1 (or the pseudogene TRBV3-2) and TRBJ1-1; TRBD1 might be the D (5 bases). CDR3 residues: CASSPARGTTEAFF. CDR3 bases: TGTGCCAGCAGCCCCGCGCGGGGGACCACTGAAGCTTTCTTT.